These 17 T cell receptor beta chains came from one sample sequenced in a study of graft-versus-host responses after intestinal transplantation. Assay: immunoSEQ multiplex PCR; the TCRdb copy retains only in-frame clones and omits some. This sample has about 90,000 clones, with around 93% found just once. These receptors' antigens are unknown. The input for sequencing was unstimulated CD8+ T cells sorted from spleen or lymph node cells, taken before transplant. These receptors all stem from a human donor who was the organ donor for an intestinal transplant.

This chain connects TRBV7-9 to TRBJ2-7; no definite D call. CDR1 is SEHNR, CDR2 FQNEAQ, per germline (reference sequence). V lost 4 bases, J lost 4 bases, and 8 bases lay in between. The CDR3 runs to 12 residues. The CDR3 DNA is TGTGCCAGCAGCTCGAACAGATACGAGCAGTACTTC. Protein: CASSSNRYEQYF.

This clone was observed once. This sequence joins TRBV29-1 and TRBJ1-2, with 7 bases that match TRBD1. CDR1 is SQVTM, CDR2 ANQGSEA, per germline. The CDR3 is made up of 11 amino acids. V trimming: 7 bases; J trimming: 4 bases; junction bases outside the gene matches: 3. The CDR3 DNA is TGCAGCGGTCAGGGGGTCTATGGCTACACCTTC. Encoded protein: CSGQGVYGYTF. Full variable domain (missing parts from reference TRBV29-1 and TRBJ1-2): SAVISQKPSRDICQRGTSLTIQCQVDSQVTMMFWYRQQPGQSLTLIATANQGSEATYESGFVIDKFPISRPNLTFSTLTVSNMSPEDSSIYLCSGQGVYGYTFGSGTRLTVV.

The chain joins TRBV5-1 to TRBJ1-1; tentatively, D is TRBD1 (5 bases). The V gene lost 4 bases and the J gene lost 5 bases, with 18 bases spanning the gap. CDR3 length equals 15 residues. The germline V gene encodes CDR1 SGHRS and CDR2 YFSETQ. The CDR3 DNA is TGCGCCAGCAGCCCTGGGGTTTTCGGGGGGACTGAAGCTTTCTTT. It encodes CASSPGVFGGTEAFF. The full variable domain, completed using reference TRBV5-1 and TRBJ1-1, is KAGVTQTPRYLIKTRGQQVTLSCSPISGHRSVSWYQQTPGQGLQFLFEYFSETQRNKGNFPGRFSGRQFSNSRSEMNVSTLELGDSALYLCASSPGVFGGTEAFFGQGTRLTVV.

CDR3 in DNA: TGCGCCAGCAGCCAAGGGGGACTGGGTCGATACTCTGGGGCCAACGTCCTGACTTTC. This gives the protein CASSQGGLGRYSGANVLTF. J is TRBJ2-6 and V is TRBV4-1; TRBD2 might be the D (6 bases). The germline gives CDR1 MGHRA, CDR2 YSYEKL. This CDR3 is 19 amino acids long. Trimming removed 1 base at V and 0 bases at J, with 16 bases between.

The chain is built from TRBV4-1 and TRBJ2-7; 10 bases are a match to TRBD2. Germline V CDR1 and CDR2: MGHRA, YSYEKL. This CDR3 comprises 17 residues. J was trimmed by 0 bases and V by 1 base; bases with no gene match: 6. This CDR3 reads CASSQVSGGDYSYEQYF. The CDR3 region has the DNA TGCGCCAGCAGCCAAGTCAGCGGGGGGGACTACTCCTACGAGCAGTACTTC.

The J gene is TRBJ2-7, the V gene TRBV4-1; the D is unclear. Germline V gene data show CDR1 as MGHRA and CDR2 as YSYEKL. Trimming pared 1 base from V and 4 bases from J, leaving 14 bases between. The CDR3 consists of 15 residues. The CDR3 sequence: CASSQVLSSSYEQYF. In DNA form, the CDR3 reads TGCGCCAGCAGCCAAGTCCTATCTTCCTCTTACGAGCAGTACTTC.

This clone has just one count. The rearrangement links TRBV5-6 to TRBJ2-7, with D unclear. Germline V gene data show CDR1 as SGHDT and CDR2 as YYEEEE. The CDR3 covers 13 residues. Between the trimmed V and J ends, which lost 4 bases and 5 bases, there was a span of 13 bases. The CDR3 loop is CASSPLMADEQYF. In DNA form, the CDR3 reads TGTGCCAGCAGCCCGTTGATGGCCGACGAGCAGTACTTC.

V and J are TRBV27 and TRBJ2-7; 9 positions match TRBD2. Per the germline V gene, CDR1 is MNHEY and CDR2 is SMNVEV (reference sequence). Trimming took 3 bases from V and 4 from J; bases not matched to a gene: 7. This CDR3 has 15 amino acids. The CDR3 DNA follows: TGTGCCAGCAGTTTTAGCGGGAGAGTAAGGTACGAGCAGTACTTC. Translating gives CASSFSGRVRYEQYF.

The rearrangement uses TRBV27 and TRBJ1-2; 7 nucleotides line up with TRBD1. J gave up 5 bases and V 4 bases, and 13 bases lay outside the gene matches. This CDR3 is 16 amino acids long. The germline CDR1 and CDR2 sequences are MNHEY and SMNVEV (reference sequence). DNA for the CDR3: TGTGCCAGCAGTTCCTTAAAAGGGACAGAGATTTATGGCTACACCTTC. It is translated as CASSSLKGTEIYGYTF.

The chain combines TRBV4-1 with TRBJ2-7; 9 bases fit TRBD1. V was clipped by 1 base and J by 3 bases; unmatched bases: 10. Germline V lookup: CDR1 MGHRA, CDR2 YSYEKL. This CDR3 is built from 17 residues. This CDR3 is CASSQGTGTGFLYEQYF. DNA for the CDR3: TGCGCCAGCAGCCAAGGTACCGGGACAGGGTTTCTCTACGAGCAGTACTTC.

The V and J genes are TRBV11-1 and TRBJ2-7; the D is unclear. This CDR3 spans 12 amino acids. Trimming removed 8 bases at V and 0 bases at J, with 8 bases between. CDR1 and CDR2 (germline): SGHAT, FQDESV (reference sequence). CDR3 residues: CASGQHSYEQYF. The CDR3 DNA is TGTGCCAGCGGCCAACACTCCTACGAGCAGTACTTC.

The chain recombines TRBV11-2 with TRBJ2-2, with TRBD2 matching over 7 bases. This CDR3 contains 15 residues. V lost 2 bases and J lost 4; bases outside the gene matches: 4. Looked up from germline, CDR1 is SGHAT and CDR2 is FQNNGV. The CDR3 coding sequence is TGTGCCAGCAGCTTAACGGGAGGTTCCACCGGGGAGCTGTTTTTT. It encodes CASSLTGGSTGELFF.

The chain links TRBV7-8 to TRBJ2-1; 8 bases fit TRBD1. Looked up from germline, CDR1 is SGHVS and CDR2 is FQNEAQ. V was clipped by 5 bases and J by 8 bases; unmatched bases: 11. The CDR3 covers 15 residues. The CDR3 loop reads CASSPSIGQGHEQFF. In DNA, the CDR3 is TGTGCCAGCAGCCCATCAATCGGACAGGGCCATGAGCAGTTCTTC.

For the CDR3, the DNA is TGCGCCAGCAGCCAAGTCCCAGCGGGGAGCACAGATACGCAGTATTTT. Amino acid sequence: CASSQVPAGSTDTQYF. The chain has TRBV4-1 and TRBJ2-3, with 7 nucleotides matching TRBD2. Looked up from germline, CDR1 is MGHRA and CDR2 is YSYEKL. The CDR3 has 16 residues. The J segment lost 0 bases and the V segment lost 1 base, leaving 4 bases of the junction unmatched.

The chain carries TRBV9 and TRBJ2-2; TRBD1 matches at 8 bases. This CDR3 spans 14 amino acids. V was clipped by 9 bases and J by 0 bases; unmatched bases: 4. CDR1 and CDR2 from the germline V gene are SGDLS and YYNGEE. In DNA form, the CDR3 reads TGTGCCACTACACAGGGGGCGAACACCGGGGAGCTGTTTTTT. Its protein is CATTQGANTGELFF.

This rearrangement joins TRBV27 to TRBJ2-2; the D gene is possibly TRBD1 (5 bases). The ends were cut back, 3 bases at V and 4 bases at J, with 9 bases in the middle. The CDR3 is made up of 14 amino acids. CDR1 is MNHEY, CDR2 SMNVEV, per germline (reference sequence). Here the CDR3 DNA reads TGTGCCAGCAGTTTCTCAGGGCCCACCGGGGAGCTGTTTTTT. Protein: CASSFSGPTGELFF.

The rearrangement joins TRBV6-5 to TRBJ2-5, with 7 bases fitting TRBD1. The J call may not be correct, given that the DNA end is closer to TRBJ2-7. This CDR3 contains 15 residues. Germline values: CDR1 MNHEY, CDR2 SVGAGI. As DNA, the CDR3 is TGTGCCAGCAGCCCCGGGACAGCTACCACCTACGAGCAGTACTTC. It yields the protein CASSPGTATTYEQYF.